The 29 T cell receptor beta chains below all came from one sample that was sequenced in a study of ipilimumab plus nivolumab after autologous stem cell transplantation. Generated by immunoSEQ multiplex PCR, the TCRdb table keeps only in-frame clones and is missing some. The table has fewer than 20,000 clones, about 80% seen once; the top ten hold more than 20%. The material was PBMCs, obtained in a trial of ipilimumab plus nivolumab as post-transplant consolidation. Receptors originate from a male donor with diffuse large B-cell lymphoma.

This rearrangement joins TRBV18 to TRBJ1-4, with 9 bases lining up with TRBD1. Unmatched junction bases numbered 4, after V lost 6 bases and J lost 8 bases. The CDR3 has 13 residues. Germline loops: CDR1 KGHSH, CDR2 LQKENI. The CDR3, as DNA: TGTGCCAGCTCGTGGGACAGGGAAGAAAAACTGTTTTTT. It is translated as CASSWDREEKLFF.

The chain couples TRBV27 to TRBJ1-5; D is possibly TRBD1 (6 bases). This CDR3 comprises 14 residues. Germline values: CDR1 MNHEY, CDR2 SMNVEV (reference sequence). The V gene lost 5 bases and the J gene lost 2 bases, with 10 bases spanning the gap. The CDR3: CASSGRQGNQPQHF. The CDR3 DNA follows: TGTGCCAGCAGTGGAAGACAGGGCAATCAGCCCCAGCATTTT.

This clone occurred a few times. The gene calls are TRBV6-5 and TRBJ2-7, with 7 bases lining up with TRBD1. Germline loops: CDR1 MNHEY, CDR2 SVGAGI. Trimming took 5 bases from V and 5 from J; bases not matched to a gene: 9. This CDR3 has 14 residues. Here the CDR3 reads CASSPRDSSNEQYF. Here the CDR3 DNA reads TGTGCCAGCAGTCCAAGGGACAGTTCGAACGAGCAGTACTTC.

This chain connects TRBV30 to TRBJ2-1; 10 nucleotides agree with TRBD2. The germline V gene encodes CDR1 GTSNPN and CDR2 SVGIG (reference sequence). The trim removed 4 bases at V and 6 bases at J, leaving 9 bases unmatched. The CDR3 is 15 amino acids. CDR3 sequence reads: CAWTSGGGWINEQFF. The CDR3 coding sequence is TGTGCCTGGACTAGCGGGGGAGGCTGGATCAATGAGCAGTTCTTC. The full variable domain, its missing parts supplied by reference TRBV30 and TRBJ2-1, is SQTIHQWPATLVQPVGSPLSLECTVEGTSNPNLYWYRQAAGRGLQLLFYSVGIGQISSEVPQNLSASRPQDRQFILSSKKLLLSDSGFYLCAWTSGGGWINEQFFGPGTRLTVL.

As for this clone: Other DNA variants within this sample encode the same CDR3. The rearrangement joins TRBV7-9 to TRBJ1-1; the D gene is possibly TRBD1 (6 bases). The germline gives CDR1 SEHNR, CDR2 FQNEAQ (reference sequence). CDR3 length: 12 amino acids. Trimming removed 1 base at V and 8 bases at J, with 8 bases between. In DNA, the CDR3 is TGTGCCAGCAGCTTAGTTGACAGGGAAGCTTTCTTT. As protein: CASSLVDREAFF.

The rearrangement joins TRBV28 to TRBJ2-1; no clear D gene. This CDR3 is built from 16 residues. V was clipped by 3 bases and J by 0 bases, with 12 bases between them. The V gene's germline CDR1 is MDHEN and CDR2 SYDVKM. The DNA of the CDR3 is TGTGCCAGCAGTTTCGTTCGCGTAAGCTCCTACAATGAGCAGTTCTTC. Residues: CASSFVRVSSYNEQFF.

This clone was detected a few times. The J gene is TRBJ1-5, the V gene TRBV15; 7 nucleotides align to TRBD1. The CDR3 contains 14 residues. J lost 5 bases, V lost 1 base, and 2 bases had no gene match. Germline V CDR1 and CDR2: LNHNV, YYDKDF (reference sequence). The CDR3 DNA is TGTGCCACCAGCAGAGTAGGGGGCTATCAGCCCCAGCATTTT. Translation: CATSRVGGYQPQHF.

The chain joins TRBV28 to TRBJ2-7; the D gene could be TRBD1 or TRBD2 (5 bases each). Germline V gene sequence: CDR1 MDHEN, CDR2 SYDVKM. V lost 5 bases and J lost 5, with 19 bases in between. CDR3 length: 15 amino acids. CDR3 protein: CASSLGHAGRDEQYF. The CDR3 DNA reads TGTGCCAGCAGTCTCGGACACGCTGGGCGGGACGAGCAGTACTTC. Supplemented by reference TRBV28 and TRBJ2-7, the full variable domain reads DVKVTQSSRYLVKRTGEKVFLECVQDMDHENMFWYRQDPGLGLRLIYFSYDVKMKEKGDIPEGYSVSREKKERFSLILESASTNQTSMYLCASSLGHAGRDEQYFGPGTRLTVT.

This clone was found once. The chain carries TRBV4-3 and TRBJ1-6; perhaps TRBD1 as D (6 bases). Germline CDR1 is LGHNA and CDR2 is YSLEER. V gave up 4 bases and J gave up 7 bases, with 11 bases separating them. This CDR3 is 14 amino acids long. The CDR3 loop reads CASSRTGRNSPLHF. The CDR3 nucleotides are TGCGCCAGCAGCCGTACAGGGCGGAATTCACCCCTCCACTTT.

The V gene is TRBV5-1, the J gene TRBJ2-3; D remains ambiguous. Germline CDR1 and CDR2: SGHRS and YFSETQ. The CDR3 loop spans 13 amino acids. Trimming removed 3 bases from V and 5 bases from J, with 10 bases in between. CDR3 sequence (DNA): TGCGCCAGCAGCTCCTCTTGGGGAGATACGCAGTATTTT. Residues: CASSSSWGDTQYF.

The chain is built from TRBV28 and TRBJ2-1; 12 positions match TRBD2. CDR1 and CDR2 (germline): MDHEN, SYDVKM. The CDR3 contains 16 residues. The J segment lost 6 bases and the V segment lost 3 bases, leaving 6 bases of the junction unmatched. CDR3 nucleotides: TGTGCCAGCAGTTTCCAGCGGACTAGCGGGACCAATGAGCAGTTCTTC. It specifies CASSFQRTSGTNEQFF. The variable domain in full, completed from reference TRBV28 and TRBJ2-1, reads DVKVTQSSRYLVKRTGEKVFLECVQDMDHENMFWYRQDPGLGLRLIYFSYDVKMKEKGDIPEGYSVSREKKERFSLILESASTNQTSMYLCASSFQRTSGTNEQFFGPGTRLTVL.

In this sample, this clone turned up once. The rearrangement joins TRBV6-5 to TRBJ1-2, with TRBD1 identical over 8 bases. The trim removed 6 bases at V and 3 bases at J, leaving 6 bases unmatched. The length of the CDR3 is 14 residues. Per germline, CDR1 MNHEY and CDR2 SVGAGI. The DNA for the CDR3 is TGTGCCAGCAGGCCCGACAGGGGACACTATGGCTACACCTTC. It yields the protein CASRPDRGHYGYTF.

This clone was seen a single time. This chain joins TRBV5-8 and TRBJ2-7; 8 positions match TRBD1. Trimming took 2 bases from V and 2 from J; bases not matched to a gene: 3. CDR3 length: 14 residues. CDR1 and CDR2 (germline): SGHTS, YDEGEE. The CDR3, as DNA: TGTGCCAGCAGCTTCGGACAGGGTACCTACGAGCAGTACTTC. This sequence encodes CASSFGQGTYEQYF.

CDR3 nucleotides: TGTGCCAGCAGCCTAACCACAGGGGGCGGGCATGGCTACACCTTC. Residues: CASSLTTGGGHGYTF. V usage is TRBV25-1 and J usage is TRBJ1-2; 9 bases fit TRBD1. J lost 6 bases, V lost 6 bases, and 11 bases had no gene match. This CDR3 has 15 residues. Per germline, CDR1 MGHDK and CDR2 SYGVNS.

The chain carries TRBV5-2 and TRBJ1-2; the D call in the table, TRBD1, was not verified against the DNA. TRBV5-2 counts as a pseudogene. The CDR3 totals 16 residues. CDR3 loop: CASSVDRAGMDYGYTF. In DNA form, the CDR3 reads TGTGCCAGCAGCGTAGACAGGGCGGGGATGGACTATGGCTACACCTTC.

This clone has a handful of counts. The chain couples TRBV7-2 to TRBJ1-6, with 9 nucleotides matching TRBD1. There are 15 residues in the CDR3. Germline loops: CDR1 SGHTA, CDR2 FQGNSA. Trimming cost V 1 base and J 11 bases; bases outside gene matches: 6. CDR3 in amino acids: CASSLVTGGLAPLHF. The DNA of the CDR3 is TGTGCCAGCAGCTTAGTAACAGGGGGCCTCGCACCCCTCCACTTT.

The gene calls are TRBV30 and TRBJ1-4; a weak D match, TRBD1 (5 bases). This CDR3 has 14 residues. Per germline, CDR1 GTSNPN and CDR2 SVGIG (reference sequence). Trimming removed 1 base at V and 0 bases at J, with 6 bases between. The CDR3 sequence is CAWSAGTTNEKLFF. For the CDR3, the DNA is TGTGCCTGGAGTGCAGGGACAACTAATGAAAAACTGTTTTTT.

This chain links TRBV6-1 with TRBJ2-3; TRBD2 matches 8 bases. The germline V gene encodes CDR1 MNHNS and CDR2 SASEGT. Losses at the gene ends were 5 bases for V and 6 bases for J; bases not matched to a gene: 7. The CDR3 consists of 14 residues. CDR3 coding DNA: TGTGCCAGCAGTAAAACTAGCGGCGCGGATACGCAGTATTTT. The encoded protein is CASSKTSGADTQYF.

The chain is built from TRBV6-5 and TRBJ1-1; TRBD1 is a possible D gene (5 bases). There are 11 residues in the CDR3. Germline CDR1 reads MNHEY; CDR2 reads SVGAGI. Trimming took 6 bases from V and 3 from J, leaving 5 bases between them. The CDR3 coding sequence is TGTGCCAGCAGGGGGGACACTGAAGCTTTCTTT. Its protein is CASRGDTEAFF.

The chain's CDR3 is CASSRTGHLNEQYF. The CDR3 DNA follows: TGCGCCAGCAGTCGGACAGGACACCTCAACGAGCAGTACTTC. The chain carries TRBV5-1 and TRBJ2-7; TRBD1 matches 7 bases. The CDR3 is made up of 14 amino acids. The trim removed 5 bases at V and 5 bases at J, leaving 10 bases unmatched. CDR1 is SGHRS and CDR2 is YFSETQ in the germline V gene.

The chain recombines TRBV14 with TRBJ1-1; D possibly corresponds to TRBD1 (6 bases). Trimming took 1 base from V and 0 from J, leaving 12 bases between them. This CDR3 comprises 16 residues. Per germline, CDR1 SGHDN and CDR2 FVKESK. The CDR3 DNA reads TGTGCCAGCAGCCAAGGAGGACAGTTTATGAACACTGAAGCTTTCTTT. Its protein product is CASSQGGQFMNTEAFF.

The chain links TRBV7-2 to TRBJ1-2, with D unresolved. Trimming left V 0 bases short and J 4 bases short, with 15 bases between. Germline V lookup: CDR1 SGHTA, CDR2 FQGNSA. The CDR3 loop spans 16 amino acids. CDR3 in amino acids: CASSLAGSRVTYGYTF. The CDR3 DNA sequence: TGTGCCAGCAGCTTAGCTGGTTCTCGGGTCACCTATGGCTACACCTTC.

This clone was counted a single time. The J gene is TRBJ1-2, the V gene TRBV11-1; maybe TRBD1 (5 bases). The V end was cut by 5 bases, the J end by 12 bases, with 19 bases between. Germline V gene sequence: CDR1 SGHAT, CDR2 FQDESV (reference sequence). This CDR3 contains 13 residues. The CDR3: CASSLNRRGTDTF. CDR3 nucleotide sequence: TGTGCCAGCAGCCTAAACCGTAGGGGAACGGACACCTTC.

The chain uses TRBV6-4 and TRBJ2-1; 11 bases agree with TRBD2. The ends lost 3 bases at V and 3 bases at J; junction bases unmatched: 4. The length of the CDR3 is 16 residues. Germline lookup yields CDR1 MRHNA and CDR2 SNTAGT. CDR3 nucleotides: TGTGCCAGCAGTGAGTCGACTAGCGGGGACTACAATGAGCAGTTCTTC. Its translation is CASSESTSGDYNEQFF.

J is TRBJ1-2 and V is TRBV7-9; TRBD1 is a possible D gene (6 bases). Germline values: CDR1 SEHNR, CDR2 FQNEAQ (reference sequence). Trimming pared 1 base from V and 5 bases from J, leaving 11 bases between. CDR3 length: 14 residues. In DNA form, the CDR3 reads TGTGCCAGCAGCTTAGAGCAGGGGCCGTATGGCTACACCTTC. This translates into CASSLEQGPYGYTF.

This clone was seen a handful of times. The V call is TRBV4-3, the J call TRBJ2-1; D is possibly TRBD1 (5 bases). Looked up from germline, CDR1 is LGHNA and CDR2 is YSLEER. The CDR3 totals 18 residues. Trimming stripped 3 bases from V and 4 bases from J, with 22 bases between. CDR3 nucleotides: TGCGCCAGCAGCCAGGACCGTCCACAGGCCCCAGTTTACAATGAGCAGTTCTTC. It translates to CASSQDRPQAPVYNEQFF.

This clone was detected only once. The chain links TRBV11-2 to TRBJ1-4; TRBD1 agrees at 8 bases. CDR1 and CDR2 from the germline V gene are SGHAT and FQNNGV. The CDR3 runs 16 residues. Trimming at V came to 6 bases and at J to 3 bases, leaving 9 bases not matched to a gene. CDR3 in amino acids: CASRPIQGGPNEKLFF. In DNA, the CDR3 is TGTGCCAGCAGACCGATACAGGGGGGGCCTAATGAAAAACTGTTTTTT.

CDR3 DNA: TGTGCCACAACAGGAGAAACGAACACTGAAGCTTTCTTT. Translation: CATTGETNTEAFF. The rearrangement joins TRBV10-3 to TRBJ1-1; D perhaps matches TRBD1 (5 bases). This CDR3 spans 13 amino acids. Germline V CDR1 and CDR2: ENHRY, SYGVKD. The V end was cut by 10 bases, the J end by 1 base, with 13 bases between.

In its sample, this clone was seen once. The CDR3 sequence: CASSSRGGSYNEQFF. In nucleotides, the CDR3 is TGTGCCAGCAGCAGTCGGGGGGGATCCTACAATGAGCAGTTCTTC. This chain uses TRBV7-6 with TRBJ2-1; TRBD2 aligns across 8 bases. Germline CDR1 SGHVS, CDR2 FNYEAQ. This CDR3 comprises 15 residues. V trimming: 5 bases; J trimming: 1 base; junction bases outside the gene matches: 4.